These 20 T cell receptor beta chains share one sample of origin, sequenced in a study of identifying expanded T cells in peripheral blood. Libraries were prepared by immunoSEQ multiplex PCR; TCRdb keeps only in-frame clonotypes and omits some of them. The data show under 95,000 clones, with about nine tenths seen just once and about 3% held by the top ten. Sequences were obtained from blood. The receptors stem from a person aged 18-70 years in good health.

V is TRBV2 and J is TRBJ2-7; D uncertain. Germline CDR1 and CDR2: SNHLY and FYNNEI. This CDR3 region has 13 residues. Trimming cost V 5 bases and J 6 bases, with 14 bases left between them. The CDR3 here is CASSSQVAGEQYF. CDR3 nucleotides: TGTGCCAGCAGTTCACAAGTCGCCGGCGAGCAGTACTTC.

The gene calls are TRBV12-5 and TRBJ2-7, with D possibly being TRBD1 (6 bases). Trimming cost V 1 base and J 5 bases, with 12 bases left between them. CDR3 length: 14 residues. Germline CDR1 LGHNT, CDR2 FRNRAP. The CDR3 is CASGLGTVTDEQYF. DNA for the CDR3: TGTGCTAGTGGTTTGGGGACAGTTACGGACGAGCAGTACTTC.

V and J are TRBV6-1 and TRBJ2-7; TRBD1 matches 8 bases. The J segment lost 9 bases and the V segment lost 5 bases, leaving 6 bases of the junction unmatched. Germline-derived CDR1 and CDR2 are MNHNS and SASEGT. The CDR3 loop spans 12 amino acids. The CDR3 loop reads CASSSQGTGQYF. Here the CDR3 DNA reads TGTGCCAGCAGTTCTCAGGGGACAGGGCAGTACTTC.

The chain combines TRBV7-2 with TRBJ2-7; D is unresolved. Germline V gene lookup returns CDR1 SGHTA and CDR2 FQGNSA. CDR3 length: 14 amino acids. Trimming removed 1 base at V and 2 bases at J, with 9 bases between. CDR3 sequence: CASSLVSLTYEQYF. DNA of the CDR3: TGTGCCAGCAGCTTAGTAAGTCTAACCTACGAGCAGTACTTC.

The chain couples TRBV11-2 to TRBJ1-5; 7 bases are a match to TRBD1. The CDR3 consists of 15 residues. Germline V gene sequence: CDR1 SGHAT, CDR2 FQNNGV. Trimming took 5 bases from V and 4 from J; bases not matched to a gene: 8. CDR3 nucleotide sequence: TGTGCCAGCAGCACCCGACAGGGAGGAAATCAGCCCCAGCATTTT. Its protein is CASSTRQGGNQPQHF.

V usage is TRBV7-7 and J usage is TRBJ2-2; 9 bases line up with TRBD2. With 4 bases clipped from V and 2 bases from J, the junction kept 8 bases outside the gene matches. From germline, CDR1 is SSHAT and CDR2 FNYEAQ (reference sequence). This CDR3 is 17 amino acids long. The CDR3 nucleotides read TGTGCCAGCAGCTCCGTAGCCGGGACTAGCAACACCGGGGAGCTGTTTTTT. Protein: CASSSVAGTSNTGELFF.

This clone occurred a few times. This chain uses TRBV4-3 with TRBJ2-3, with TRBD2 matching 9 bases. The germline V gene has CDR1 LGHNA and CDR2 YSLEER. V trimming: 4 bases; J trimming: 4 bases; junction bases outside the gene matches: 3. This CDR3 has 14 residues. CDR3 sequence: CASSLIAGADTQYF. CDR3 DNA: TGCGCCAGCAGCCTGATAGCGGGGGCAGATACGCAGTATTTT.

This clone has a single count. The V and J genes are TRBV9 and TRBJ2-5, with TRBD2 matching over 14 bases. The V and J ends lost 0 bases and 5 bases, in that order; junction bases with no gene match: 3. Germline V lookup: CDR1 SGDLS, CDR2 YYNGEE. This CDR3 has 16 amino acids. CDR3 bases: TGTGCCAGCAGCGTAGGGGGACTAGCGGGGGCGGAGACCCAGTACTTC. Amino acids: CASSVGGLAGAETQYF.

The chain employs TRBV6-5 and TRBJ1-3; D remains ambiguous. Deletions cut 2 bases from V and 0 bases from J, with 8 bases between. The CDR3 contains 15 residues. Per the germline V gene, CDR1 is MNHEY and CDR2 is SVGAGI. CDR3 sequence reads: CASSYGPSSGNTIYF. DNA for the CDR3: TGTGCCAGCAGTTACGGACCGAGCTCTGGAAACACCATATATTTT.

The chain uses TRBV9 and TRBJ1-1; TRBD1 is a possible D gene (5 bases). Trimming cost V 0 bases and J 11 bases, with 14 bases left between them. This CDR3 spans 13 amino acids. Per germline, CDR1 SGDLS and CDR2 YYNGEE. The CDR3 DNA reads TGTGCCAGCAGCGTAGGAGGGGAGGGTCATGCTTTCTTT. The encoded protein is CASSVGGEGHAFF.

This chain connects TRBV2 to TRBJ2-3; TRBD1 aligns across 10 bases. V was clipped by 6 bases and J by 4 bases; unmatched bases: 4. Germline CDR1 is SNHLY and CDR2 is FYNNEI. The CDR3 length is 14 residues. The CDR3 loop is CASRVGQGPDTQYF. In DNA, the CDR3 is TGTGCCAGCAGGGTGGGACAGGGGCCAGATACGCAGTATTTT.

The chain is built from TRBV7-2 and TRBJ2-3; D is uncertain. The germline V and J ends were trimmed by 1 base and 2 bases, with 4 bases remaining between them. The CDR3 has 13 residues. CDR1 and CDR2 from the germline V gene are SGHTA and FQGNSA. The CDR3 coding sequence is TGTGCCAGCAGCTTAGGGCCCACAGATACGCAGTATTTT. Its translation is CASSLGPTDTQYF. The full variable domain, rest sourced from reference TRBV7-2 and TRBJ2-3, is GAGVSQSPSNKVTEKGKDVELRCDPISGHTALYWYRQSLGQGLEFLIYFQGNSAPDKSGLPSDRFSAERTGGSVSTLTIQRTQQEDSAVYLCASSLGPTDTQYFGPGTRLTVL.

V is TRBV27 and J is TRBJ2-7; no clear D gene. Trimming stripped 5 bases from V and 6 bases from J, with 17 bases between. CDR1 and CDR2 (germline): MNHEY, SMNVEV (reference sequence). The CDR3 has 14 residues. The CDR3 protein is CASSPSRLSSEQYF. The CDR3 bases are TGTGCCAGCAGTCCCAGTAGGCTGTCTTCCGAGCAGTACTTC.

V usage is TRBV7-2 and J usage is TRBJ1-1, with TRBD1 as a possible D gene (5 bases). Trimming left V 2 bases short and J 3 bases short, with 10 bases between. CDR3 size: 14 residues. CDR1 SGHTA and CDR2 FQGNSA come from the germline V gene. The CDR3: CASSLLDTDTEAFF. The DNA of the CDR3 is TGTGCCAGCAGCTTACTGGACACGGACACTGAAGCTTTCTTT.

This chain links TRBV6-5 with TRBJ1-3; D may be TRBD1 (6 bases). This CDR3 spans 12 amino acids. V dropped 10 bases and J dropped 4 bases, with 11 bases sitting between them. Germline V gene sequence: CDR1 MNHEY, CDR2 SVGAGI. CDR3 residues: CATGETGNTIYF. CDR3 nucleotide sequence: TGTGCCACAGGGGAGACAGGAAACACCATATATTTT.

The chain carries TRBV9 and TRBJ2-5; a possible D gene is TRBD1 (6 bases). Germline V gene data show CDR1 as SGDLS and CDR2 as YYNGEE. The CDR3 has 15 amino acids. Trimming stripped 4 bases from V and 1 base from J, with 14 bases between. CDR3: CASSPAGAPQETQYF. The DNA for the CDR3 is TGTGCCAGCAGCCCCGCAGGGGCACCCCAAGAGACCCAGTACTTC.

The chain combines TRBV10-3 with TRBJ1-1, with a weak D call TRBD1 (6 bases). The CDR3 is 15 amino acids. V lost 2 bases and J lost 1, with 11 bases in between. Germline CDR1 and CDR2: ENHRY and SYGVKD. In DNA form, the CDR3 reads TGTGCCATCAGTGAGGTGCAGGGGTGGAACACTGAAGCTTTCTTT. Translation gives CAISEVQGWNTEAFF.

The gene calls are TRBV5-6 and TRBJ2-1; possibly TRBD1 for D (7 bases). V lost 7 bases and J lost 5, with 19 bases in between. This CDR3 spans 15 amino acids. Germline V gives CDR1 SGHDT, CDR2 YYEEEE. The CDR3 DNA is TGTGCCAGCGCTACTTTCGACAGGGAGGACAATGAGCAGTTCTTC. It translates to CASATFDREDNEQFF.

The chain carries TRBV9 and TRBJ2-1; TRBD2 might be the D (6 bases). Trimming removed 0 bases from V and 6 bases from J, with 16 bases in between. The CDR3 covers 16 residues. Germline V gives CDR1 SGDLS, CDR2 YYNGEE. CDR3 amino acids: CASSVDPGVPGNEQFF. The CDR3 nucleotides are TGTGCCAGCAGCGTAGACCCGGGGGTCCCGGGCAATGAGCAGTTCTTC.

This clone was seen only once. The chain couples TRBV7-9 to TRBJ2-1; D may be TRBD2 (6 bases). V was cut by 5 bases and J by 3 bases, with 11 bases left in between. Germline V lookup: CDR1 SEHNR, CDR2 FQNEAQ (reference sequence). The CDR3 is 14 residues long. The chain's CDR3 is CASSPRGNYNEQFF. CDR3 bases: TGTGCCAGCAGCCCGCGGGGAAACTACAATGAGCAGTTCTTC.